This T cell receptor (beta chain) was sequenced in a study of T cell repertoires in cytomegalovirus infection. At the level of the study: Selection of CMV epitopes for the study included recently identified HLA-C-restricted and well-studied HLA-B-restricted ones. CMV infection plus the matching HLA type was flagged by public TCR beta signatures. Overall study results and limits: Carriers of CMV plus the relevant HLA were identified by cumulative public TCR beta family frequency. Dominant in the ex vivo response were TCR beta clonotypes restricted by HLA-C and specific for CMV.

The V end was cut by 6 bases, the J end by 4 bases, with 15 bases between. CDR3 length equals 15 residues. Remarks on this clonotype: No antigen is known for it.

TCRdb used MiXCR to reprocess the reads, holding one entry per CDR3 protein. This table holds around 100,000 distinct CDR3 sequences, less than 55% found once. Sample: CD8+ T cells from cultured PBMCs, taken from culture after CMV antigen stimulation. The receptor's source is a human donor in good health (CMV status not recorded). Some clones in this sample may be carry-over from other donors' samples. The chain joins TRBV12-3 or TRBV12-4 to TRBJ2-2, with D tentatively TRBD1 (6 bases). The CDR3 loop reads CASSLQGSVTGELFF. The CDR3 DNA follows: TGTGCCAGCAGCCTACAGGGTTCGGTCACCGGGGAGCTGTTTTTT.